These T cell receptor beta chains were read from a single sample in a study of blood T cells in healthy people across ages. Each CDR3 protein gets one entry after TCRdb re-called the 5' RACE reads with MiXCR. The sample yields around 520,000 distinct CDR3 sequences, roughly a quarter seen once. Another study also made use of these data, one on T cells of mothers and their children.

Source material: blood. The receptors derive from a boy younger than 10 in good health. Both conserved end residues are trimmed from each CDR3. D genes are given only for firm matches. Clone sizes are given selectively: once, few, many, or a class where the clone is expanded.

TRBV11-2,TRBJ2-7,few,NA,ASSLDRTEAYEQY
TRBV12-3/TRBV12-4,TRBJ1-5,NA,NA,ASTQGKGNQPQH
TRBV11-2,TRBJ2-1,NA,TRBD2,ASSLAAGRSYNEQF
TRBV10-3,TRBJ1-4,NA,TRBD1,AIRKDRTAEKLF
TRBV4-3,TRBJ2-5,NA,NA,ASSPGLSRTSETQY
TRBV3-1,TRBJ2-1,few,NA,ASSQDFNEQF
TRBV12-3/TRBV12-4,TRBJ2-6,NA,NA,ASSSFGSGANVLT
TRBV19,TRBJ2-6,once,NA,ASSRGLTGANVLT
TRBV28,TRBJ2-2,NA,NA,ASMDTGELF
TRBV19,NA,few,NA,ASSIAGEETQY
TRBV5-1,TRBJ2-5,NA,NA,ASSLFGGRETQY
TRBV28,TRBJ1-2,many,NA,ASSQTPQNYGYT
TRBV27,TRBJ2-1,NA,TRBD1,ASTRTAGGYNEQF
TRBV29-1,TRBJ2-2,few,NA,SVKPMNTGELF
TRBV19,TRBJ1-1,once,NA,ASSSRRRGLGTEAF
TRBV7-2,TRBJ2-5,NA,TRBD2,ASSLVPSGTMMSQY
TRBV12-3/TRBV12-4,TRBJ1-2,few,NA,ASSQGPGYT
TRBV6-5,TRBJ1-3,NA,TRBD1,ASSYVSGGTGNTIY
TRBV12-3/TRBV12-4,TRBJ2-3,NA,TRBD2,ASSYGGGAGSTDTQY
TRBV9,TRBJ2-5,NA,TRBD2,ASSVDGSGAQETQY
TRBV29-1,TRBJ2-7,NA,NA,SAAEGGYEQY
TRBV7-9,TRBJ1-5,NA,TRBD1,ASSRTGAGQPQH
TRBV7-2,TRBJ2-5,NA,NA,ASRVAAQETQY
TRBV20-1,TRBJ1-2,many,NA,SAREQGAYGYT
TRBV5-1,TRBJ1-3,few,NA,ASSLYLSGNTIY
TRBV20-1,TRBJ2-1,NA,NA,SARVGTVAYNEQF
TRBV6-5,TRBJ1-2,few,TRBD1,ASSVTGGFDGYT
TRBV4-3,TRBJ2-3,many,TRBD2,ASSLGLFTDTQY
TRBV6-5,TRBJ2-2,few,NA,ASNRGANTGELF
TRBV5-1,TRBJ1-2,NA,NA,ASSWEQGNYGYT
TRBV21-1,TRBJ1-5,NA,NA,ASSPPSQPQH
TRBV29-1,NA,few,TRBD1,SVDRSTGGSEQY
TRBV14,TRBJ1-4,few,TRBD1,ASSQSTGLIEKLF
TRBV5-1,TRBJ2-6,few,NA,ASSFAPSSGANVLT
TRBV7-2,TRBJ1-1,few,NA,ASSRRLGWTEAF
TRBV9,TRBJ2-3,few,NA,ASSVDATTDTQY
TRBV7-9,TRBJ1-4,NA,NA,ASSLEGANEKLF
TRBV20-1,NA,NA,NA,SARSTLGSYEQY
TRBV27,NA,NA,TRBD2,ASSHRTSGWETQY
TRBV19,TRBJ2-2,NA,NA,ASRAGAGELF
TRBV6-6,TRBJ1-1,NA,TRBD1,AGSYWTGGMNTEAF
TRBV6-5,TRBJ2-7,NA,TRBD2,ASGPGLVYEQY
TRBV7-2,TRBJ2-2,NA,NA,ASTQGGYGELF
TRBV10-3,TRBJ2-4,few,TRBD2,AISDGQAGDSKNIQY
TRBV12-3/TRBV12-4,TRBJ2-7,NA,TRBD1,ASTLSGTALYEQY
TRBV20-1,TRBJ2-4,NA,NA,SAQGGTVQY
TRBV3-1,TRBJ1-1,few,NA,ASSQGAREAF
TRBV21-1,TRBJ1-2,NA,NA,ASSKGPSPLYGYT
TRBV12-3/TRBV12-4,TRBJ1-2,few,NA,ASSLHLGGYT
TRBV20-1,TRBJ2-7,NA,TRBD2,SAGWRTSFSYGQY
TRBV6-5,TRBJ2-7,once,NA,ASASGLDYEQY
TRBV6-6,TRBJ2-7,NA,TRBD2,ASSYAAGGNYEQY
TRBV12-3/TRBV12-4,TRBJ1-1,NA,NA,ASSLTGMGGTEAF
TRBV3-1,NA,few,NA,ASSARDTISYEQY
TRBV5-5,TRBJ2-6,few,NA,ASSLAQGPGANVLT
TRBV1,TRBJ1-6,many,NA,TSSLIINRGRTPLH
TRBV29-1,TRBJ2-7,NA,NA,SVEAGRSYEQY
TRBV5-4,TRBJ2-1,NA,TRBD1,ASSLDRSVYNEQF
TRBV9,TRBJ1-6,few,NA,ASSGDYNSPLH